The rows below give T cell receptor beta chains drawn from one sample of a study of T cell repertoires in cytomegalovirus infection. TCRdb re-called the reads with MiXCR, one entry per CDR3 protein. The sample records fewer than 150,000 distinct CDR3 sequences, about 30% being singletons. No cognate antigen is known for these TCRs. Sequenced here: CD8+ T cells from cultured PBMCs, sampled from culture after CMV antigen stimulation. The receptors were sampled from a human donor in good health (CMV status not recorded). Some clones in this sample may be carry-over from other donors' samples. CDR3s include the opening cysteine and the closing phenylalanine or tryptophan. D genes are given only for firm matches. The size field is filled for only some rows; it gives once, few, many or a size class.

J gene	V gene	clone size	D gene	CDR3 DNA	CDR3 protein
TRBJ1-6	TRBV4-1	few	NA	TGCGCCAGCAGCCCGTCCCGAGGGCAGCCTTCACCCCTCCACTTT	CASSPSRGQPSPLHF
TRBJ1-1	TRBV5-6	few	NA	TGTGCCAGCAGCCACGTATGGGGAGACAGATGGAACACTGAAGCTTTCTTT	CASSHVWGDRWNTEAFF
TRBJ1-1	TRBV7-9	NA	NA	TGTGCCAGCAGCTTATCGACGAGTGAAGCTTTCTTT	CASSLSTSEAFF
TRBJ2-7	TRBV7-2	few	NA	TGTGCCAGCAGCTTTAATTTGGGTAACGAGCAGTACTTC	CASSFNLGNEQYF
TRBJ2-7	TRBV4-2	NA	NA	TGTGCCAGCAGCCAAGACAGGGTAGCCTACGAGCAGTACTTC	CASSQDRVAYEQYF
TRBJ1-2	TRBV6-2/TRBV6-3	NA	NA	TGTGCCAGCAGTTCGACCTACTATGGCTACACCTTC	CASSSTYYGYTF
TRBJ2-1	TRBV30	NA	TRBD2	TGTGCCTGGTACTGGCAGGGAGGGTACAATGAGCAGTTCTTC	CAWYWQGGYNEQFF
TRBJ1-1	TRBV6-6	NA	NA	TGTGCCAGCATAGCGCAGGTGGCTTTCTTT	CASIAQVAFF
TRBJ1-5	TRBV20-1	NA	NA	TGCAGTGCTCGAGAGATGAATAGCAATCAGCCCCAGCATTTT	CSAREMNSNQPQHF
TRBJ2-3	TRBV7-2	many	TRBD1	TGTGCCAGCAGCTTATTGGGTGGGACAGGGGCAGATACGCAGTATTTT	CASSLLGGTGADTQYF
TRBJ1-1	TRBV6-6	NA	NA	TGTGCCAGCAGTTATTTTGTCGGAGGGTGGGGGGGGAACACTGAAGCTTTCTTT	CASSYFVGGWGGNTEAFF
TRBJ2-1	TRBV12-3/TRBV12-4	few	NA	TGTGCCAGCAGTTCAACCCGGTGGGACTCCTACAATGAGCAGTTCTTC	CASSSTRWDSYNEQFF
TRBJ2-3	TRBV4-1	NA	NA	TGCGCCAGCAGCCAAGACAGTAAGGCGTCGCAAGATACGCAGTATTTT	CASSQDSKASQDTQYF
TRBJ2-1	TRBV19	once	NA	TGTGCCAGTAGTATAGTGTCCGGCGGCACCTACAATGAGCAGTTCTTC	CASSIVSGGTYNEQFF
TRBJ2-1	TRBV7-6	NA	NA	TGTGCCTCCCGCACTAGGGGCAATGAGCAGTTCTTC	CASRTRGNEQFF
TRBJ2-3	TRBV2	few	NA	TGTGCCAGCTCCGAGGGCACAGATACGCAGTATTTT	CASSEGTDTQYF
TRBJ1-1	TRBV11-2	many	NA	TGTGCCAGCAGCTTAGTGGGCGCTGAAGCTTTCTTT	CASSLVGAEAFF
TRBJ2-1	TRBV12-3/TRBV12-4	few	NA	TGTGCCAGCAGTTTAGTAGAGCCTCCTTACAATGAGCAGTTCTTC	CASSLVEPPYNEQFF
TRBJ2-7	TRBV6-5	few	NA	TGTGCCAGCAGTTCTGTGGGTGGCGAGCAGTACTTC	CASSSVGGEQYF
TRBJ2-3	TRBV7-2	many	NA	TGTGCCAGCAGCTTAGAAGGGGGAGGCACAGATACGCAGTATTTT	CASSLEGGGTDTQYF
TRBJ2-1	TRBV25-1	NA	TRBD1	TGTGCCAGCAGTGAATTTTTCGTGTCAGGGGGCCACAATGAGCAGTTCTTC	CASSEFFVSGGHNEQFF
TRBJ1-1	TRBV5-1	NA	NA	TGCGCCAGCAGCCTGACCCTGTCAGGGGTAGGCACTGAAGCTTTCTTT	CASSLTLSGVGTEAFF
TRBJ2-1	TRBV7-2	many	NA	TGTGCCAGCAGCCCCCTCCAGGGGAGTGAGCAGTTCTTC	CASSPLQGSEQFF
TRBJ2-5	TRBV7-2	NA	TRBD2	TGTGCCAGCAGCTTAGCTTCTAGCGGGGGTAGTCAAGAGACCCAGTACTTC	CASSLASSGGSQETQYF
TRBJ2-2	TRBV12-5	NA	NA	TGTGCTAGTGGAGGGTATGCCGGGGAGCTGTTTTTT	CASGGYAGELFF
TRBJ1-1	TRBV5-6	NA	NA	TGTGCCAGCAGCTTTTACCGGTTTATCACTGAAGCTTTCTTT	CASSFYRFITEAFF
TRBJ2-1	TRBV4-1	NA	TRBD2	TGCGCCAGCAGCCAAGCTGCCCTCGGACTAGCGGGGGACAATGAGCAGTTCTTC	CASSQAALGLAGDNEQFF
TRBJ1-5	TRBV27	NA	NA	TGTGCCAGCAGTTTATATGGTGCGCGAGGTGAGCCCCAGCATTTT	CASSLYGARGEPQHF
TRBJ1-5	TRBV4-1	few	NA	TGCGCCAGCAGCCAAGATTGGGTAGGGTCCAGGATTCAGCCCCAGCATTTT	CASSQDWVGSRIQPQHF
TRBJ2-5	TRBV7-6	few	NA	TGTGCCAGCAGACCGCCGGAAACCTATGTGGAGACCCAGTACTTC	CASRPPETYVETQYF
TRBJ2-3	TRBV6-1	many	TRBD2	TGTGCCAGCAGTGAATGGACTAGCGGGGGCGCAGATACGCAGTATTTT	CASSEWTSGGADTQYF
TRBJ2-4	TRBV6-5	NA	TRBD2	TGTGCCAGCAGTTACACCGGGGGGGGCAAAAACATTCAGTACTTC	CASSYTGGGKNIQYF
TRBJ1-2	TRBV4-3	many	NA	TGCGCCAGCAGCCAAGAGCGGGGATGGGATGGCTACACCTTC	CASSQERGWDGYTF
TRBJ1-2	TRBV7-2	many	NA	TGTGCCAGCAGCTTCGGCGGGTACAGAGGCTACACCTTC	CASSFGGYRGYTF
TRBJ2-2	TRBV24-1	NA	NA	TGTGCCACCGGGGTTGTGAACACCGGGGAGCTGTTTTTT	CATGVVNTGELFF
TRBJ2-3	TRBV7-9	many	TRBD1	TGTGCCAGCACCTCCCCCGGGACAGGGGGCCCAGATACGCAGTATTTT	CASTSPGTGGPDTQYF
TRBJ1-2	TRBV12-3/TRBV12-4	NA	TRBD1	TGTGCCAGCAGTTTGGGGACAGGGCGGGCTCATGGCTACACCTTC	CASSLGTGRAHGYTF
TRBJ1-1	TRBV7-2	many	TRBD1	TGTGCCAGCAGCTTGCGAGGGGGCATCGAAACTGAAGCTTTCTTT	CASSLRGGIETEAFF
TRBJ2-1	TRBV7-2	few	NA	TGTGCCAGCAGCTTAGAGATGGGCAGGGGAGGTTACAATGAGCAGTTCTTC	CASSLEMGRGGYNEQFF
TRBJ1-5	TRBV3-1	NA	NA	TGTGCCAGCAGCCTGAATTCTTATAGCAATCAGCCCCAGCATTTT	CASSLNSYSNQPQHF
TRBJ1-5	TRBV19	few	TRBD1	TGTGCCAGTAGTATGGCAGGGGGACCAAATCAGCCCCAGCATTTT	CASSMAGGPNQPQHF
TRBJ2-7	TRBV7-9	NA	NA	TGTGCCAGCCTCCGGGACAACTACGAGCAGTACTTC	CASLRDNYEQYF
TRBJ2-7	TRBV11-2	many	NA	TGTGCCAGCAGCACCAAACCTGAGTACGAGCAGTACTTC	CASSTKPEYEQYF
TRBJ2-7	TRBV11-1	NA	NA	TGTGCCAGCAGCTTCCATTGGGACGGTTACGAGCAGTACTTC	CASSFHWDGYEQYF
TRBJ2-5	TRBV20-1	NA	NA	TGCAGTGCTAGAGACCCTGTCGGGGGCCTTCAAGAGACCCAGTACTTC	CSARDPVGGLQETQYF
TRBJ1-1	TRBV6-1	NA	NA	TGTGCCAGCAGGGATGGGACACCGAACACTGAAGCTTTCTTT	CASRDGTPNTEAFF
TRBJ2-1	TRBV6-1	few	TRBD2	TGTGCCAGCAGTGCGACTAGCGGGGGGTATTATGAGCAGTTCTTC	CASSATSGGYYEQFF
TRBJ2-1	TRBV6-2/TRBV6-3	NA	TRBD1	TGTGCCAGCAGTGCCCCGGACAGGGGATACAATGAGCAGTTCTTC	CASSAPDRGYNEQFF
TRBJ1-1	TRBV7-2	NA	NA	TGTGCCAGCAGCCCCCTAAAGAACACTGAAGCTTTCTTT	CASSPLKNTEAFF
TRBJ2-5	TRBV20-1	NA	NA	TGCAGTGCTAGAGGCGACAGGGAGGAAGAGACCCAGTACTTC	CSARGDREEETQYF
TRBJ2-2	TRBV10-3	NA	TRBD2	TGTGCCATTGCTACAGGGAAGCGGGGGACCGGGGAGCTGTTTTTT	CAIATGKRGTGELFF
TRBJ2-2	TRBV7-3	NA	NA	TGTGCCAGCAGCCACACTGCTACTAACACCGGGGAGCTGTTTTTT	CASSHTATNTGELFF